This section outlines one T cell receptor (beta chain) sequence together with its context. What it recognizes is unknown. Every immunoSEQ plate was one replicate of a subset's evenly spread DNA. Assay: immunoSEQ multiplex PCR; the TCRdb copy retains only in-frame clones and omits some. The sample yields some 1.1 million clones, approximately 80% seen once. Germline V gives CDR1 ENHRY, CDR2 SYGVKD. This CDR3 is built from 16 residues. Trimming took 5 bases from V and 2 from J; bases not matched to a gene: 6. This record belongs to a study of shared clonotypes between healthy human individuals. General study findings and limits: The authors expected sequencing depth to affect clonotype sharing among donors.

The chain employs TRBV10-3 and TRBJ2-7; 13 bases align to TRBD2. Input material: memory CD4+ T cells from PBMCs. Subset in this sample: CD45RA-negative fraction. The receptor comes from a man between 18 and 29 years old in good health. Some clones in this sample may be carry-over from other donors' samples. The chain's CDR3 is CAISPGLAGTAYEQYF. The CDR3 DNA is TGTGCCATCAGTCCGGGACTAGCGGGGACCGCCTACGAGCAGTACTTC.